This TCR beta chain stems from a study of T cells in Graves' hyperthyroidism and ophthalmopathy. Patients showing uncontrolled infection, other autoimmune disease, pregnancy or lactation were ineligible. Clinical symptoms, serum thyroxine and TRAb, thyroid ultrasound and orbital computed tomography together formed the diagnostic basis. This clonotype was counted once. V was clipped by 5 bases and J by 5 bases, with 12 bases between them. The CDR3 spans 13 residues. CDR1 and CDR2 from the germline V gene are MGHDK and SYGVNS. Amplified TCR beta CDR3 regions came from RNA transcripts. With the HTBI primer set, the TCR CDR3 went through a first round of RT-PCR. TCRdb re-derived calls from the multiplex PCR reads in MiXCR, one entry per CDR3 protein. The repertoire holds roughly 720,000 distinct CDR3 sequences, with about 18% as singletons.

The chain has TRBV25-1 and TRBJ1-1; D gene unclear. The sample taken for sequencing was blood. This TCR was recovered from a man aged 45 to 65 with Graves' hyperthyroidism. The CDR3 bases are TGTGCCAGCAGTAAACGACCAGGAACTGAAGCTTTCTTT. It codes for CASSKRPGTEAFF.